The 24 T cell receptor beta chains below all came from one sample that was sequenced in a study of control samples from healthy donors and cancer patients (dated by TCRdb to the early 2020s). Receptor libraries were prepared by the immunoSEQ multiplex PCR assay. In its TCRdb copy, this immuneACCESS table keeps in-frame sequences only and misses some clones. Where compared with another copy, unresolved V genes explain less than half of these, and the others have no known cause. In all, the sample holds more than 75,000 clones, and approximately 89% of those were seen once. Roughly 6% of the sample belongs to the ten largest clones. Material for sequencing was blood. The receptors stem from a man in his fifties or sixties in good health.

This chain joins TRBV11-2 and TRBJ1-2; unclear D gene. The V gene's germline CDR1 is SGHAT and CDR2 FQNNGV. With 1 base removed from V and 1 base from J, the gap between germline ends came to 4 bases. The CDR3 contains 13 residues. Here the CDR3 reads CASSLGGNYGYTF. CDR3 DNA sequence: TGTGCCAGCAGCTTAGGGGGTAACTATGGCTACACCTTC.

The rearrangement uses TRBV30 and TRBJ2-7; possibly TRBD1 for D (5 bases). CDR3 length: 13 residues. V was clipped by 1 base and J by 2 bases, with 9 bases between them. CDR1 GTSNPN and CDR2 SVGIG come from the germline V gene (reference sequence). CDR3 nucleotides: TGTGCCTGGAGTGAGGACACGACCTACGAGCAGTACTTC. Its protein is CAWSEDTTYEQYF.

Notes on this clone: The sample has other DNA sequences that encode this CDR3 too. In DNA, the CDR3 is TGTGCCAGCAGCTTAGGACAAGGGGGTCGAAATCAGCCCCAGCATTTT. It codes for CASSLGQGGRNQPQHF. V and J are TRBV7-9 and TRBJ1-5; weak D call: TRBD1 (6 bases). Germline V gene lookup returns CDR1 SEHNR and CDR2 FQNEAQ (reference sequence). Trimming took off 1 base at V and 4 bases at J, with 14 bases between the two ends. The CDR3 has 16 residues.

The V call is TRBV5-6, the J call TRBJ1-1; TRBD1 aligns across 8 bases. CDR1 and CDR2 from the germline V gene are SGHDT and YYEEEE. V was clipped by 4 bases and J by 1 base; unmatched bases: 15. The CDR3 has 18 residues. CDR3 sequence (DNA): TGTGCCAGCAGCCCCCTAGTGGCAGGGGGCGCGGGGAACACTGAAGCTTTCTTT. Its protein is CASSPLVAGGAGNTEAFF.

This chain connects TRBV19 to TRBJ1-6; the D is unclear. V was trimmed by 3 bases and J by 14 bases, leaving 14 bases between them. The CDR3 is made up of 13 amino acids. Germline V gene data show CDR1 as LNHDA and CDR2 as SQIVND (reference sequence). The CDR3 nucleotides read TGTGCCAGTAGTATCCAGCCAACCGGAACCCTCCACTTT. This codes for CASSIQPTGTLHF.

The V call is TRBV14, the J call TRBJ2-1; 14 bases match TRBD2. V was pared by 4 bases and J by 5 bases, with 7 bases of the junction left unmatched. Per the germline V gene, CDR1 is SGHDN and CDR2 is FVKESK. The CDR3 length is 17 residues. CDR3 residues: CASSRRTSGGKDNEQFF. The CDR3 nucleotides are TGTGCCAGCAGCCGGAGGACTAGCGGGGGGAAGGACAATGAGCAGTTCTTC.

This clone has more than one count but fewer than ten. The chain recombines TRBV5-5 with TRBJ2-2; D gene ambiguous. In germline, CDR1 is SGHKS, CDR2 YYEKEE (reference sequence). CDR3 length: 13 amino acids. V was cut by 3 bases and J by 3 bases, with 6 bases left in between. CDR3 residues: CASSYGDTGELFF. The CDR3 DNA reads TGTGCCAGCAGCTATGGGGACACCGGGGAGCTGTTTTTT.

The genes are TRBV18 and TRBJ2-7; D is perhaps TRBD1 or TRBD2 (5 bases each). Germline CDR1 reads KGHSH; CDR2 reads LQKENI. The CDR3 consists of 14 residues. With 3 bases removed from V and 5 bases from J, the gap between germline ends came to 14 bases. In nucleotides, the CDR3 is TGTGCCAGCTCACCCTATAAGGGACGGAACGAGCAGTACTTC. Amino acid sequence: CASSPYKGRNEQYF. The full variable domain, its missing parts supplied by reference TRBV18 and TRBJ2-7, is NAGVMQNPRHLVRRRGQEARLRCSPMKGHSHVYWYRQLPEEGLKFMVYLQKENIIDESGMPKERFSAEFPKEGPSILRIQQVVRGDSAAYFCASSPYKGRNEQYFGPGTRLTVT.

V is TRBV6-6 and J is TRBJ1-2, with TRBD1 identical over 7 bases. The CDR3 spans 16 residues. Germline V lookup: CDR1 MNHNY, CDR2 SVGAGI (reference sequence). Trimming took 0 bases from V and 3 from J; bases not matched to a gene: 7. The CDR3 sequence is CASSYSGSGTDYGYTF. The CDR3 coding sequence is TGTGCCAGCAGTTACTCAGGCTCCGGGACAGACTATGGCTACACCTTC.

The rearrangement links TRBV11-2 to TRBJ2-3; 8 nucleotides align to TRBD1. J was trimmed by 0 bases and V by 1 base; bases with no gene match: 3. The CDR3 totals 16 residues. The V gene's germline CDR1 is SGHAT and CDR2 FQNNGV. This chain's CDR3 is CASSLGTGLSTDTQYF. The CDR3 DNA sequence: TGTGCCAGCAGCTTAGGGACAGGGTTAAGCACAGATACGCAGTATTTT.

This chain links TRBV11-2 with TRBJ2-7; D is perhaps TRBD1 or TRBD2 (6 bases each). The germline V and J ends were trimmed by 5 bases and 0 bases, with 17 bases remaining between them. The CDR3 has 16 residues. Germline V gives CDR1 SGHAT, CDR2 FQNNGV. CDR3 in DNA: TGTGCCAGCAGCCCTTCTTTAGGGGGGAGCTCCTACGAGCAGTACTTC. This translates into CASSPSLGGSSYEQYF.

A few counts support this clone. The chain couples TRBV30 to TRBJ2-1; D not resolved. CDR1 is GTSNPN, CDR2 SVGIG, per germline (reference sequence). Trimming stripped 2 bases from V and 4 bases from J, with 15 bases between. This CDR3 region has 15 residues. The CDR3, as DNA: TGTGCCTGGAGTCCCCTCGCAACAGAGTACAATGAGCAGTTCTTC. Translation: CAWSPLATEYNEQFF.

The chain has TRBV6-5 and TRBJ1-6; 10 nucleotides agree with TRBD1. Germline V lookup: CDR1 MNHEY, CDR2 SVGAGI. The V gene end was trimmed by 6 bases and the J gene end by 9 bases; junction bases not matched to a gene: 8. CDR3 length: 15 residues. The CDR3 protein is CASRPPGQGVSPLHF. CDR3 DNA: TGTGCCAGCAGACCCCCCGGACAGGGGGTTTCACCCCTCCACTTT.

The CDR3 is CASSPKRREVGETQYF. CDR3 DNA: TGTGCCAGCAGCCCAAAACGCAGGGAAGTAGGAGAGACCCAGTACTTC. The chain couples TRBV7-3 to TRBJ2-5; D possibly corresponds to TRBD1 (5 bases). V was clipped by 5 bases and J by 4 bases, with 20 bases between them. Germline V gives CDR1 SGHTA, CDR2 FQGTGA. CDR3 length: 16 residues.

The chain joins TRBV6-1 to TRBJ2-2; TRBD1 matches at 9 bases. This CDR3 contains 16 residues. With 4 bases clipped from V and 0 bases from J, the junction kept 3 bases outside the gene matches. Per the germline V gene, CDR1 is MNHNS and CDR2 is SASEGT. The CDR3: CASSGTGATNTGELFF. As DNA, the CDR3 is TGTGCCAGCAGTGGGACAGGGGCAACGAACACCGGGGAGCTGTTTTTT.

This rearrangement joins TRBV27 to TRBJ1-1, with D tentatively TRBD1 (5 bases). The CDR3 totals 14 residues. CDR1 and CDR2 from the germline V gene are MNHEY and SMNVEV (reference sequence). The ends were cut back, 5 bases at V and 5 bases at J, with 15 bases in the middle. The DNA for the CDR3 is TGTGCCAGCAGTGACCCTTGGGGGGGGACTGAAGCTTTCTTT. Its translation: CASSDPWGGTEAFF.

This clone showed up just once. V usage is TRBV3-1 (or the pseudogene TRBV3-2) and J usage is TRBJ1-5; TRBD1 matches 9 bases. Germline CDR1 is LGHDT and CDR2 is YNNKEL (reference sequence). The CDR3 is made up of 16 amino acids. V was pared by 4 bases and J by 2 bases, with 6 bases of the junction left unmatched. CDR3: CASSLGQGTGNQPQHF. Here the CDR3 DNA reads TGTGCCAGCAGCCTTGGACAGGGGACCGGCAATCAGCCCCAGCATTTT.

This clone was seen once. This sequence joins TRBV5-1 and TRBJ2-7; D gene uncertain. The CDR3 totals 14 residues. Germline CDR1 reads SGHRS; CDR2 reads YFSETQ. Trimming cost V 4 bases and J 4 bases, with 15 bases left between them. This CDR3 is CASSRVTAGYEQYF. The CDR3 coding sequence is TGCGCCAGCAGCCGTGTTACAGCTGGGTACGAGCAGTACTTC.

The chain is built from TRBV12-5 and TRBJ1-1; TRBD1 agrees at 8 bases. J was trimmed by 1 base and V by 4 bases; bases with no gene match: 5. Germline values: CDR1 LGHNT, CDR2 FRNRAP. The CDR3 is 15 amino acids. As DNA, the CDR3 is TGTGCTAGTGGTTCCCCGACAGGGGCGAACACTGAAGCTTTCTTT. It yields the protein CASGSPTGANTEAFF.

The chain joins TRBV5-8 to TRBJ1-4; D remains ambiguous. Per germline, CDR1 SGHTS and CDR2 YDEGEE. The CDR3 is 15 amino acids. Trimming took off 6 bases at V and 3 bases at J, with 15 bases between the two ends. CDR3 residues: CASTPRTRANEKLFF. In DNA form, the CDR3 reads TGTGCCAGCACCCCGAGAACAAGGGCTAATGAAAAACTGTTTTTT.

The chain recombines TRBV9 with TRBJ2-5; D is unresolved. The CDR3 loop spans 13 amino acids. Trimming left V 0 bases short and J 2 bases short, with 5 bases between. Germline V gene lookup returns CDR1 SGDLS and CDR2 YYNGEE. The CDR3 DNA reads as TGTGCCAGCAGCGTAGAAGTGCAAGAGACCCAGTACTTC. Encoded protein: CASSVEVQETQYF.

V and J are TRBV19 and TRBJ2-1; 8 bases are shared with TRBD2. CDR1 is LNHDA, CDR2 SQIVND, per germline (reference sequence). J was trimmed by 7 bases and V by 3 bases; bases with no gene match: 8. The CDR3 contains 15 residues. The CDR3 nucleotides read TGTGCCAGTAGTATGGACGGGGGGGCCTGGAATGAGCAGTTCTTC. Its protein product is CASSMDGGAWNEQFF.

The chain links TRBV10-2 to TRBJ1-2; TRBD1 matches 9 bases. With 2 bases clipped from V and 6 bases from J, the junction kept 4 bases outside the gene matches. The CDR3 is 14 residues long. From germline, CDR1 is WSHSY and CDR2 SAAADI. CDR3 coding DNA: TGCGCCAGCAGTGAGCCTACAGGGGGCAATGGCTACACCTTC. Protein sequence: CASSEPTGGNGYTF.

V usage is TRBV3-1 (or the pseudogene TRBV3-2) and J usage is TRBJ2-2, with D tentatively TRBD2 (6 bases). Looked up from germline, CDR1 is LGHDT and CDR2 is YNNKEL (reference sequence). This CDR3 is built from 16 residues. Between the trimmed V and J ends, which lost 4 bases and 5 bases, there was a span of 17 bases. CDR3 nucleotide sequence: TGTGCCAGCAGCCTCCGGGACTTGAGAGGAACCGGGGAGCTGTTTTTT. It yields the protein CASSLRDLRGTGELFF.